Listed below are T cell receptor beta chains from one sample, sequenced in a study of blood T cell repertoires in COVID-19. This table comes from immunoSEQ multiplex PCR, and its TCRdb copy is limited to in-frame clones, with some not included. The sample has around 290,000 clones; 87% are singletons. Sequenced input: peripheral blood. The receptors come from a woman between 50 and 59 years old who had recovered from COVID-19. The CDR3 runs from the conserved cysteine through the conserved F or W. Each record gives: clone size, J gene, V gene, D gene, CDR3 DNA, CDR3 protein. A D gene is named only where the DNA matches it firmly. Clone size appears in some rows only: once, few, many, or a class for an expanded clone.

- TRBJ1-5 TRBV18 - TGTGCCAGCTCACCCTACAGGGTGGATCAGCCCCAGCATTTT CASSPYRVDQPQHF
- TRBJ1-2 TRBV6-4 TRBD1 TGTGCCAGCAGGGGACAGGGCTCCGAGGGCTATGGCTACACCTTC CASRGQGSEGYGYTF
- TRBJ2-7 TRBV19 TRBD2 TGTGCCAGTAGTTTCGGGACTAGCGGTTTCTACGAGCAGTACTTC CASSFGTSGFYEQYF
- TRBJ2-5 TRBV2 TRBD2 TGTGCCAGCAGTCCTAGGACTAGCGGGGGGCAAGAGACCCAGTACTTC CASSPRTSGGQETQYF
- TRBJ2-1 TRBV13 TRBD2 TGTGCCAGCAGTTTTAGCGGGTACTCCTACAATGAGCAGTTCTTC CASSFSGYSYNEQFF
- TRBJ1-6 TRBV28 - TGTGCCAGCAGTTTAGAGTTCGACAGTAGCTCACCCCTCCACTTT CASSLEFDSSSPLHF
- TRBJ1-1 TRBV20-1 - TGCAGTGCGCAGATCAACACTGAAGCTTTCTTT CSAQINTEAFF
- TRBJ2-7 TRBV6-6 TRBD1 TGTGCCAGCAGTTACCCTGCTACAGGGGGCTCCTACGAGCAGTACTTC CASSYPATGGSYEQYF
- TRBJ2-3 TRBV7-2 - TGTGCCAGCAGCTTAGGGCACGCTAGCACAGATACGCAGTATTTT CASSLGHASTDTQYF
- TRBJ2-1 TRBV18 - TGTGCCAGCGTACAGGGTCTCTCCTACAATGAGCAGTTCTTC CASVQGLSYNEQFF
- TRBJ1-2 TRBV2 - TGTGCCAGCAGTTCTGGAACGACACCCTATGGCTACACCTTC CASSSGTTPYGYTF
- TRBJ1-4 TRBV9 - TGTGCCAGCAGCCCCAGAGTAGGAGCTAATGAAAAACTGTTTTTT CASSPRVGANEKLFF
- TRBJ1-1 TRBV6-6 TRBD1 TGTGCCAGCAACAGGGGGAGGTCCACTGAAGCTTTCTTT CASNRGRSTEAFF
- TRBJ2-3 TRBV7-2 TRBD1 TGTGCCAGCAGCTTAAGGGACAGATCAGATACGCAGTATTTT CASSLRDRSDTQYF
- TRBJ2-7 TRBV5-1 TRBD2 TGCGCCAGCAGCTTGAGCGGGGGGCCGGGGGACGAGCAGTACTTC CASSLSGGPGDEQYF
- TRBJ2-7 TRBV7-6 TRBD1 TGTGCCAGCAGCTCTACTCCTAGGGGGCTGGCCGAGCAGTACTTC CASSSTPRGLAEQYF
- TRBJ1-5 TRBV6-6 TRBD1 TGTGCCAGCAGGGGGGACAGTCGCAATCAGCCCCAGCATTTT CASRGDSRNQPQHF
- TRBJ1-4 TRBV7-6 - TGTGCCAGCAGCTCCCGTCGGGGTGGCGAAAAACTGTTTTTT CASSSRRGGEKLFF
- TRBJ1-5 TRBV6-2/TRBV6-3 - TGTGCCAGCAGTTACGGGGGGAGCAATCAGCCCCAGCATTTT CASSYGGSNQPQHF
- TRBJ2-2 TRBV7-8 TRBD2 TGTGCCAGCAGCGCCACTTGGGGACTAGCGGGGGGTTCGAGCACCGGGGAGCTGTTTTTT CASSATWGLAGGSSTGELFF
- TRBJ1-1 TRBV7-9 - TGTGCCAGCAGCTTAGTGCGGGATGTCGGTGAAGCTTTCTTT CASSLVRDVGEAFF
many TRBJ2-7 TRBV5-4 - TGTGCCAGCAGCTTGGGTCCAGCGAGCTACGAGCAGTACTTC CASSLGPASYEQYF
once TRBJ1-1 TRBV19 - TGTGCCAGTAGGACCCGGGGGGACAACGAAGCTTTCTTT CASRTRGDNEAFF
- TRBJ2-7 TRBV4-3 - TGCGCCAGCAGCCGAGCCATCTCCGCGGAGGAGCAGTACTTC CASSRAISAEEQYF
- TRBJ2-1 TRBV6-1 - TGTGCCAGCAGTGAAGCGGGGGGGGCTAATGAGCAGTTCTTC CASSEAGGANEQFF
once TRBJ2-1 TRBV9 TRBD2 TGTGCCAGCAGCCCCCTCCCCCAGCGGGGAGACAATGAGCAGTTCTTC CASSPLPQRGDNEQFF
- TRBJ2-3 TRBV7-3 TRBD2 TGTGCCAGCAGTGTTAGCGGGAGGACGGATACGCAGTATTTT CASSVSGRTDTQYF
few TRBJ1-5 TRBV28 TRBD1 TGTGCCAGCAGTTTATACAGGGGGCGCACCTTGAGCAATCAGCCCCAGCATTTT CASSLYRGRTLSNQPQHF
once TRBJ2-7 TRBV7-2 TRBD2 TGTGCCAGCAGCTTTCGACTAGCGGGGGCCTACGAGCAGTACTTC CASSFRLAGAYEQYF
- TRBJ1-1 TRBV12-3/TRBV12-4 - TGTGCCAGCAGTTTTAACAGGGTAACTGAAGCTTTCTTT CASSFNRVTEAFF
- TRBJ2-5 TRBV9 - TGTGCCAGCAGCGCCGGAGGAGGCCGGGAGACCCAGTACTTC CASSAGGGRETQYF
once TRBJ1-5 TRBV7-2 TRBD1 TGTGCCAGCAGCCGCGGACAGGGGGCAAGCAATCAGCCCCAGCATTTT CASSRGQGASNQPQHF
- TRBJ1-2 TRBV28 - TGTGCCAGCAGTTCTCGGGGGGCGGGGTCCCTTGGCTACACCTTC CASSSRGAGSLGYTF
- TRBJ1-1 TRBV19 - TGTGCCAGTAGTATGGGCCCGTACACTGAAGCTTTCTTT CASSMGPYTEAFF
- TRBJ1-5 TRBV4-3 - TGCGCCAGCAGCCAAGATGTCGGGGGATTTGAGCCCCAGCATTTT CASSQDVGGFEPQHF
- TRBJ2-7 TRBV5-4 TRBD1 TGTGCCAGCAGCCGGCCAGGGGGAGAAGCCTACGAGCAGTACTTC CASSRPGGEAYEQYF
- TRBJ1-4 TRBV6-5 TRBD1 TGTGCCAGCAGTTTACAGGGGGCCTATAATGAAAAACTGTTTTTT CASSLQGAYNEKLFF
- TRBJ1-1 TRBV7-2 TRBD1 TGTGCCAGCAGCTTAGTTCAGGGGGGGAACACTGAAGCTTTCTTT CASSLVQGGNTEAFF
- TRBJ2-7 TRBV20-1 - TGCAGTGCTAGACAGGACGAGCAGTACTTC CSARQDEQYF
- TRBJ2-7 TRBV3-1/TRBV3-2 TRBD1 TGTGCCAGCAGCCAGGGGACCGGGACAGGGATCGAGCAGTACTTC CASSQGTGTGIEQYF
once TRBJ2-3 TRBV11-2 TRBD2 TGTGCCAGCAGCGAACTAGCGGGGGGACCCACAGATACGCAGTATTTT CASSELAGGPTDTQYF
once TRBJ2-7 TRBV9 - TGTGCCAGCAGCGTAACTCCAGGGTCATACGAGCAGTACTTC CASSVTPGSYEQYF
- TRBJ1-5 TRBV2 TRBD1 TGTGCCAGCAATTGGGACAGGGACCAGCCCCAGCATTTT CASNWDRDQPQHF
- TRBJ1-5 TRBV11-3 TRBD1 TGTGCCAGCAGCTTACATTTGACAGGGTGGCTATTCTATCAGCCCCAGCATTTT CASSLHLTGWLFYQPQHF
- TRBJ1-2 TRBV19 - TGTGCCAGTAGTGCTCAGGTGAACTATGGCTACACCTTC CASSAQVNYGYTF
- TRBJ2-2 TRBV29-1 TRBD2 TGCAGCGGTCGGACTAGCGGGGGGACCGGGGAGCTGTTTTTT CSGRTSGGTGELFF
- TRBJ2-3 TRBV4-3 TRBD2 TGCGCCAGCAGCTTTAGCGGGTCAGATACGCAGTATTTT CASSFSGSDTQYF
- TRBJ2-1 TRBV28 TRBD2 TGTGCCAGCACCCCGAGAGCCCCATGGGGGACTAGCGGGAGAGATGAGCAGTTCTTC CASTPRAPWGTSGRDEQFF
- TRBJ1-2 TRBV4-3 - TGCGCCAGCAGCCAAGACGGACACCTTAACTATGGCTACACCTTC CASSQDGHLNYGYTF